Detailed here is one TCR beta chain. Its antigen is still unknown. This sample is drawn from a study of post-analysis software for immune sequencing data. Study context: Relapsing-remitting, secondary progressive and progressive-relapsing forms made up the multiple sclerosis disease courses.

The library was made from cDNA and included unique molecular identifiers. From around 0.96 to 9.9 million T cells, roughly 0.5 million cDNA molecules were obtained. One entry per CDR3 protein results from TCRdb running MiXCR on the PCR reads. This table has under 650,000 distinct CDR3 sequences, about 40% appearing once. The V and J ends lost 4 bases and 5 bases respectively, with 11 bases between them. The germline CDR1 and CDR2 sequences are LGHDT and YNNKEL (reference sequence). CDR3 length: 13 amino acids. The study, taken as a whole, reports: Analysis by F measure revealed that same-batch samples clustered strongly together. For normalized Chao1 diversity, multiple sclerosis patients scored significantly lower than controls did. Controls showed lower frequencies than patients for a handful of TRBV segments, and TRBV5-6, TRBV5-1 and TRBV20-1 were among these.

This receptor was identified in a girl aged 5-17 years with multiple sclerosis. The rearrangement links TRBV3-1 to TRBJ1-2; no clear D. Material: blood. CDR3 region: CASSPRTLYGYTF. The CDR3 DNA sequence: TGTGCCAGCAGCCCGCGAACCTTATATGGCTACACCTTC.